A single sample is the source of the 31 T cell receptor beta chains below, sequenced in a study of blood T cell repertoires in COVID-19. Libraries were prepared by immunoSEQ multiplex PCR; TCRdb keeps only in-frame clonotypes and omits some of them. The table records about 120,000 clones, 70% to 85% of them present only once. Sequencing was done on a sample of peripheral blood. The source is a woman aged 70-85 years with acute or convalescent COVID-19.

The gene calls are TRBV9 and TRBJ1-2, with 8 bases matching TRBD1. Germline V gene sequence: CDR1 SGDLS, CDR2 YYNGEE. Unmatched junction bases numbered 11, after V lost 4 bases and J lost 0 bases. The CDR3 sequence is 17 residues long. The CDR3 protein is CASSPVGQVLTNYGYTF. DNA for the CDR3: TGTGCCAGCAGCCCCGTGGGACAGGTCCTCACTAACTATGGCTACACCTTC.

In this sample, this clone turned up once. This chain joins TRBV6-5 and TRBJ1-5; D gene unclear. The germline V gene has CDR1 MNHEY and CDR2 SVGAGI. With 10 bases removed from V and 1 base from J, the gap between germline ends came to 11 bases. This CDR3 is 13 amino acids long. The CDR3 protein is CATKTGSNQPQHF. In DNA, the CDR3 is TGTGCCACTAAAACCGGGAGCAATCAGCCCCAGCATTTT.

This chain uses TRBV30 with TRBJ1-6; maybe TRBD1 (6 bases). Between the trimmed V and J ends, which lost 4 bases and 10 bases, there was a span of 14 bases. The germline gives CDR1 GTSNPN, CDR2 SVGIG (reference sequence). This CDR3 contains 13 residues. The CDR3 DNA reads TGTGCCTGGAATGTGGGGGGGCAGTCACCCCTCCACTTT. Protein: CAWNVGGQSPLHF.

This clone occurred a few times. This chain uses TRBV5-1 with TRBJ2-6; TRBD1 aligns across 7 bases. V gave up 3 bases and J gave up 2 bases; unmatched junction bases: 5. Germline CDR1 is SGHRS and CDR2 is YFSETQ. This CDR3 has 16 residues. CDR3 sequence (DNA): TGCGCCAGCAGCTCTATTACAGGGGCTGGGGCCAACGTCCTGACTTTC. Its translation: CASSSITGAGANVLTF.

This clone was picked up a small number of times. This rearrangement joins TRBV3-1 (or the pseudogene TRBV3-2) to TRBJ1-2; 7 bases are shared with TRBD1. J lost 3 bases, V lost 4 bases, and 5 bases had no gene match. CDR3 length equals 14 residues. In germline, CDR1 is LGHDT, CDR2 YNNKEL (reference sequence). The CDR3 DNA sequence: TGTGCCAGCAGCCGACCGGGACAGTACTATGGCTACACCTTC. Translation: CASSRPGQYYGYTF.

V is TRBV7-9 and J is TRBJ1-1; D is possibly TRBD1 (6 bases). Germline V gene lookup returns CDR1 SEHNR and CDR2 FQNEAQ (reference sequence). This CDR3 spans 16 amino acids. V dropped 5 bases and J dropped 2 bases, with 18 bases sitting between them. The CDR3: CASSPRTESLNTEAFF. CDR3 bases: TGTGCCAGCAGCCCCCGGACAGAAAGCCTAAACACTGAAGCTTTCTTT.

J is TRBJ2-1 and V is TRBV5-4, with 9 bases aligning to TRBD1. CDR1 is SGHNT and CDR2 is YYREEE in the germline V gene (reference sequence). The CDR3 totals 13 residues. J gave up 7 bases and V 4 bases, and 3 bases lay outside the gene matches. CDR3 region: CASSGQGKNEQFF. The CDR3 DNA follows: TGTGCCAGCAGCGGACAGGGGAAGAATGAGCAGTTCTTC.

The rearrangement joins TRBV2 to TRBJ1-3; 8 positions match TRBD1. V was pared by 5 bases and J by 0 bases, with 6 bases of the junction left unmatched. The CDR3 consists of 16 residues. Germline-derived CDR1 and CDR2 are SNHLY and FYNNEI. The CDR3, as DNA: TGTGCCAGCAGTCGGGACAGGACGTCCTCTGGAAACACCATATATTTT. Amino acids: CASSRDRTSSGNTIYF.

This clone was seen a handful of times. The CDR3 DNA sequence: TGTGCCACCAGGGACTTCATGTACCAAGAGACCCAGTACTTC. Protein: CATRDFMYQETQYF. J is TRBJ2-5 and V is TRBV24-1, with a tentative D call TRBD2 (5 bases). This CDR3 is built from 14 residues. V dropped 7 bases and J dropped 0 bases, with 11 bases sitting between them. From germline, CDR1 is KGHDR and CDR2 SFDVKD.

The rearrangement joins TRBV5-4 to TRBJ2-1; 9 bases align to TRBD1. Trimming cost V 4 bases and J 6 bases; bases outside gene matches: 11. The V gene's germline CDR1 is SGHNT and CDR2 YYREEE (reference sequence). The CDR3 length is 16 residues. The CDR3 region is CASSGARDRDRNEQFF. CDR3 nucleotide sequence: TGTGCCAGCAGCGGGGCCCGGGACAGGGATCGCAATGAGCAGTTCTTC. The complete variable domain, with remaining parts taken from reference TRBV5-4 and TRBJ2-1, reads ETGVTQSPTHLIKTRGQQVTLRCSSQSGHNTVSWYQQALGQGPQFIFQYYREEENGRGNFPPRFSGLQFPNYSSELNVNALELDDSALYLCASSGARDRDRNEQFFGPGTRLTVL.

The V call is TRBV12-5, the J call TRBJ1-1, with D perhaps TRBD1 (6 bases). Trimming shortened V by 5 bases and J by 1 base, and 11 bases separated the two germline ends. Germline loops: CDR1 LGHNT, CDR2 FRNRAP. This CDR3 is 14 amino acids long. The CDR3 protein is CASGPWTANTEAFF. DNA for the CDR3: TGTGCTAGTGGTCCGTGGACAGCGAACACTGAAGCTTTCTTT.

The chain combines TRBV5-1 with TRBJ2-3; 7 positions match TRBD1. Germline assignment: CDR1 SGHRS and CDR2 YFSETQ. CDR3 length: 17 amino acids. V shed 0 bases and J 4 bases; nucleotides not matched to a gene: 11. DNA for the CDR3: TGCGCCAGCAGCTTGGCCCCGCAACAGGGGTTGGCAGATACGCAGTATTTT. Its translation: CASSLAPQQGLADTQYF. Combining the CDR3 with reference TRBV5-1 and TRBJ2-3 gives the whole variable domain KAGVTQTPRYLIKTRGQQVTLSCSPISGHRSVSWYQQTPGQGLQFLFEYFSETQRNKGNFPGRFSGRQFSNSRSEMNVSTLELGDSALYLCASSLAPQQGLADTQYFGPGTRLTVL.

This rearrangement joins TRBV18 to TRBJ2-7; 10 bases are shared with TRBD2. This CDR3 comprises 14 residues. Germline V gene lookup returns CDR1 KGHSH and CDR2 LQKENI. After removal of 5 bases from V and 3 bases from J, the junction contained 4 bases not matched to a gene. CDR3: CASSSSGGVYEQYF. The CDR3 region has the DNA TGTGCCAGCTCATCGAGCGGGGGGGTCTACGAGCAGTACTTC.

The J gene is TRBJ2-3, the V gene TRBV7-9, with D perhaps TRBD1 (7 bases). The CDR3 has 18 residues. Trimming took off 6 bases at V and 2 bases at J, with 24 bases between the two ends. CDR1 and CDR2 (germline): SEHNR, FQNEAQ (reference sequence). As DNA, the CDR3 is TGTGCCAGCAGTTCACGCATAGACAGGGCGGGGAACACAGATACGCAGTATTTT. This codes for CASSSRIDRAGNTDTQYF.

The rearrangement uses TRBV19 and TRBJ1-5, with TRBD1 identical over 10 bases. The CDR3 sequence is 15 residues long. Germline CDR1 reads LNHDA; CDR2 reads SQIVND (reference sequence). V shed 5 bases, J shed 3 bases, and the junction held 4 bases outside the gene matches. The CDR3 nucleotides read TGTGCCAGTAGTCCCGGGACAGGGGTCAATCAGCCCCAGCATTTT. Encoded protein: CASSPGTGVNQPQHF.

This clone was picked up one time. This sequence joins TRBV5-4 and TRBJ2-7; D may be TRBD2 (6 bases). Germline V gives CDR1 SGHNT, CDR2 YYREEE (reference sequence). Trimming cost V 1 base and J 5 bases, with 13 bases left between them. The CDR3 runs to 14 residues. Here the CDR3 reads CASSLTAGIDEQYF. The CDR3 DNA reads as TGTGCCAGCAGCTTGACGGCGGGAATCGACGAGCAGTACTTC.

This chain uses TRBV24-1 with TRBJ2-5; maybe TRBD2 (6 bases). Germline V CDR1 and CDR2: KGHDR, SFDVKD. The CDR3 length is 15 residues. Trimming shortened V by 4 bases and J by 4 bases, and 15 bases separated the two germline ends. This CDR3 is CATSDPGRGVETQYF. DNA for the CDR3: TGTGCCACCAGTGACCCGGGCCGCGGGGTAGAGACCCAGTACTTC.

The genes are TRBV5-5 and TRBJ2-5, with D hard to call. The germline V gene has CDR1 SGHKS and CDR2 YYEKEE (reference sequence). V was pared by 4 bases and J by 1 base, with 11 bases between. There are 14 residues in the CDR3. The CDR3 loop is CASSLTTLQETQYF. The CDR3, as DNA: TGTGCCAGCAGCCTAACGACACTCCAAGAGACCCAGTACTTC. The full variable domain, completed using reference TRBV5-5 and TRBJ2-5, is DAGVTQSPTHLIKTRGQQVTLRCSPISGHKSVSWYQQVLGQGPQFIFQYYEKEERGRGNFPDRFSARQFPNYSSELNVNALLLGDSALYLCASSLTTLQETQYFGPGTRLLVL.

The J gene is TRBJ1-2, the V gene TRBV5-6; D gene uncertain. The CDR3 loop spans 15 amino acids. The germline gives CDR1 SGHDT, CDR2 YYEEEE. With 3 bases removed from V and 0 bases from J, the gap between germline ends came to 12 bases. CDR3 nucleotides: TGTGCCAGCAGCTCCTTGATGAGGTCTAACTATGGCTACACCTTC. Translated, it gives CASSSLMRSNYGYTF. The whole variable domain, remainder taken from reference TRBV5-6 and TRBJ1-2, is DAGVTQSPTHLIKTRGQQVTLRCSPKSGHDTVSWYQQALGQGPQFIFQYYEEEERQRGNFPDRFSGHQFPNYSSELNVNALLLGDSALYLCASSSLMRSNYGYTFGSGTRLTVV.

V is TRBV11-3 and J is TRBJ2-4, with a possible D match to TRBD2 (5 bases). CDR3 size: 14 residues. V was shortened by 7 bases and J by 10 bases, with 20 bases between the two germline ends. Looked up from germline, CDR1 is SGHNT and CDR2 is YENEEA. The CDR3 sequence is CASTRGQVDRIQYF. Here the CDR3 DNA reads TGTGCCAGCACCCGCGGGCAGGTGGATCGGATTCAGTACTTC.

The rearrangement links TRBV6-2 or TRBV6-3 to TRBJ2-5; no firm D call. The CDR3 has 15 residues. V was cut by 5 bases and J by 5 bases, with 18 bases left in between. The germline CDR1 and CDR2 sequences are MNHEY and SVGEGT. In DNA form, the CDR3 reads TGTGCCAGCAGTGGGTCCGGGTCACGCCGCGAGACCCAGTACTTC. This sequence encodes CASSGSGSRRETQYF.

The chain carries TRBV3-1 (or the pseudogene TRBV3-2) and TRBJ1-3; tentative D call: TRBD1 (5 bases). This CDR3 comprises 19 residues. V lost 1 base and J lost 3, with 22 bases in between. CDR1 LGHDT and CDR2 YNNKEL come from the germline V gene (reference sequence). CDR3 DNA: TGTGCCAGCAGCCAAGCGTATTCTGGATCTGGGGGGTTTGGAAACACCATATATTTT. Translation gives CASSQAYSGSGGFGNTIYF.

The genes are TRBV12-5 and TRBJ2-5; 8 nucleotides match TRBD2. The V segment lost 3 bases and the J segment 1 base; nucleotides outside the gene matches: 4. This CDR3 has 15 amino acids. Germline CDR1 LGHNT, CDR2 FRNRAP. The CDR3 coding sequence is TGTGCTAGTGGTTTTAGGCGGGGGGCCCAAGAGACCCAGTACTTC. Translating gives CASGFRRGAQETQYF.

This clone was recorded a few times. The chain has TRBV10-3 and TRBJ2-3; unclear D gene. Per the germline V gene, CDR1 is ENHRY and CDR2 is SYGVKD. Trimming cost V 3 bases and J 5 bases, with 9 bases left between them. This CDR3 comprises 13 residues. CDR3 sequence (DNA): TGTGCCATCAGTGACCCCCTAGGAGATACGCAGTATTTT. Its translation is CAISDPLGDTQYF.

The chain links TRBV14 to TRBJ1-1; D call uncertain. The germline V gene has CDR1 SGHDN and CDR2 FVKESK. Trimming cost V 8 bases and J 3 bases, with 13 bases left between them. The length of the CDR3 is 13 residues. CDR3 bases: TGTGCCAGCCATAGGGTGGAGGACACTGAAGCTTTCTTT. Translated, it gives CASHRVEDTEAFF.

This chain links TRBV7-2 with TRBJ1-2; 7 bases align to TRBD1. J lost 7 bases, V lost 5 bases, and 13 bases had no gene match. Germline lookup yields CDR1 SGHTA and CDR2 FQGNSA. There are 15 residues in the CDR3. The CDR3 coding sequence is TGTGCCAGCAGCGCTGGCGGGACAGCCCGAAGTGGCTACACCTTC. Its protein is CASSAGGTARSGYTF.

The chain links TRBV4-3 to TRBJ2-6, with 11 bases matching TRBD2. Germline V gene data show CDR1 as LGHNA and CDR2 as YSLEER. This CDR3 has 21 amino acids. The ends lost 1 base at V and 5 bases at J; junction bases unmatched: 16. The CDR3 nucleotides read TGCGCCAGCAGCCAAGGGGTTCTAGCGGGGGGCCATCTTAGGAGGGCCAACGTCCTGACTTTC. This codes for CASSQGVLAGGHLRRANVLTF.

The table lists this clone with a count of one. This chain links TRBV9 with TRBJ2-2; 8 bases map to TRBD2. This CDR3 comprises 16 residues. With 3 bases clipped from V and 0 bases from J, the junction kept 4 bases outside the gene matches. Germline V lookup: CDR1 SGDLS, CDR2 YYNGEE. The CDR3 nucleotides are TGTGCCAGCAGCGGCCCACTAGCGGCGAACACCGGGGAGCTGTTTTTT. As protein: CASSGPLAANTGELFF.

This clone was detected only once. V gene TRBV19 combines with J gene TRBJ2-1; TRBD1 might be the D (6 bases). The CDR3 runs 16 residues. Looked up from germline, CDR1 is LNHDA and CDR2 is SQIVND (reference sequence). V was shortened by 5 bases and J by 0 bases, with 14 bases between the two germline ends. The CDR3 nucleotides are TGTGCCAGTAGTCCTTGGGGGCAGGGCTCCTACAATGAGCAGTTCTTC. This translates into CASSPWGQGSYNEQFF.

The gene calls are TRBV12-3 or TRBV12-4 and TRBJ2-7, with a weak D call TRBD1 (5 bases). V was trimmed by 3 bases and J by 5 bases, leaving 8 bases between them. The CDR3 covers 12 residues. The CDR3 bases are TGTGCCAGCAGTTTTACAGGACACGAGCAGTACGTC. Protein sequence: CASSFTGHEQYV.

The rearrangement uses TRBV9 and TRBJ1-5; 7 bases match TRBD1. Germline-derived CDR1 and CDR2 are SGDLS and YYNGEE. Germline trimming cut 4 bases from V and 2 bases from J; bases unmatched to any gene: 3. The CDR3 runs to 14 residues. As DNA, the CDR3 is TGTGCCAGCAGCTTTGGACAGGGCAATCAGCCCCAGCATTTT. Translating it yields CASSFGQGNQPQHF. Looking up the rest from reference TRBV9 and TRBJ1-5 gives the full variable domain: DSGVTQTPKHLITATGQRVTLRCSPRSGDLSVYWYQQSLDQGLQFLIQYYNGEERAKGNILERFSAQQFPDLHSELNLSSLELGDSALYFCASSFGQGNQPQHFGDGTRLSIL.